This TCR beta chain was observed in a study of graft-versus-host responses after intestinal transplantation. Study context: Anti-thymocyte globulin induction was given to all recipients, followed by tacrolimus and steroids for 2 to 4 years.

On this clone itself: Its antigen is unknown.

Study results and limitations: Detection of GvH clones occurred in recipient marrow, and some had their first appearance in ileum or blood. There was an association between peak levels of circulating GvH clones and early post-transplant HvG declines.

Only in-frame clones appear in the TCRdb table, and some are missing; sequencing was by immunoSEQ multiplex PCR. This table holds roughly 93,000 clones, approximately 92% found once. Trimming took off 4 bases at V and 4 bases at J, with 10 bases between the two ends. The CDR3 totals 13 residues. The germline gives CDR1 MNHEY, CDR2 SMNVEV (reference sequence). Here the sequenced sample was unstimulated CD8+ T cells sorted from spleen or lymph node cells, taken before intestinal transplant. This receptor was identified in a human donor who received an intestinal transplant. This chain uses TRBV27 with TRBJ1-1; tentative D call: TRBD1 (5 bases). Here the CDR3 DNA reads TGTGCCAGCAGTTACGGGGGGGGCACTGAAGCTTTCTTT. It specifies CASSYGGGTEAFF.